These T cell receptor beta chains were read from a single sample in a study of blood T cell repertoires in COVID-19. The table came from immunoSEQ multiplex PCR; TCRdb's copy has only in-frame clones and leaves some out. Of some 150,000 clones listed, approximately 80% were seen once; the top ten hold roughly 8.6%. The sample was peripheral blood. All receptors come from a woman of 80 years or more in a cohort sampled during active or convalescent COVID-19. Both conserved end residues are part of each CDR3. The order of the fields is D gene, V gene, clone size, J gene, CDR3 protein, CDR3 DNA. The D gene is left open where the match is weak. Not all rows give a size; the values are once, few, many and, for expanded clones, a class.

TRBD1	TRBV24-1	.	TRBJ2-4	CATSDTGRQGIQYF	TGTGCCACCAGTGATACGGGGAGACAGGGCATTCAGTACTTC
TRBD1	TRBV27	.	TRBJ2-3	CASRRIGQGKGTDTQYF	TGTGCCAGCAGACGCATCGGACAGGGCAAGGGCACAGATACGCAGTATTTT
.	TRBV19	once	TRBJ1-4	CASSIDTAGSGEKLFF	TGTGCCAGTAGTATAGATACTGCCGGTAGTGGTGAAAAACTGTTTTTT
.	TRBV21-1	.	TRBJ2-2	CASSNGGFTGELFF	TGTGCCAGCAGCAATGGGGGGTTCACCGGGGAGCTGTTTTTT
.	TRBV5-1	.	TRBJ1-2	CASSPPTGVGGNGYTF	TGCGCCAGCAGCCCTCCGACGGGGGTTGGGGGGAATGGCTACACCTTC
TRBD2	TRBV7-3	.	TRBJ2-3	CASSSVSGGSTDTQYF	TGTGCCAGCAGCTCCGTCAGCGGGGGGAGTACAGATACGCAGTATTTT
.	TRBV5-1	.	TRBJ1-3	CASSLPSVAIYF	TGCGCCAGCAGCTTACCGAGTGTTGCCATATATTTT
TRBD2	TRBV5-5	.	TRBJ2-3	CASSLPSGVSTDTQYF	TGTGCCAGCAGCTTGCCTAGCGGGGTTAGCACTGATACGCAGTATTTT
.	TRBV29-1	.	TRBJ2-7	CSVGLGLDYEQYF	TGCAGCGTGGGCCTCGGACTGGACTACGAGCAGTACTTC
TRBD2	TRBV11-3	.	TRBJ2-1	CASSFGAGGYVDEQFF	TGTGCCAGCAGCTTCGGGGCGGGGGGATACGTCGATGAGCAGTTCTTC
TRBD1	TRBV6-2/TRBV6-3	.	TRBJ2-2	CASSDRAIANTGELFF	TGTGCCAGCAGTGACAGGGCTATCGCGAACACCGGGGAGCTGTTTTTT
TRBD2	TRBV7-9	few	TRBJ2-1	CASSLTSGGNYNEQFF	TGTGCCAGCAGCTTAACTAGCGGGGGGAACTACAATGAGCAGTTCTTC
TRBD1	TRBV27	.	TRBJ1-2	CASSFTPGTGVGGYGYTF	TGTGCCAGCAGTTTTACACCCGGGACAGGGGTGGGGGGCTATGGCTACACCTTC
TRBD1	TRBV9	.	TRBJ1-2	CASSPNWSGQGAGGYTF	TGTGCCAGCAGCCCCAACTGGTCGGGCCAGGGGGCGGGTGGCTACACCTTC
.	TRBV5-8	.	TRBJ1-4	CASSSNRDYEKLFF	TGTGCCAGCAGCTCAAACAGGGATTATGAAAAACTGTTTTTT
.	TRBV9	.	TRBJ2-6	CASSVGGGSGANVLTF	TGTGCCAGCAGCGTAGGAGGTGGATCTGGGGCCAACGTCCTGACTTTC
TRBD1	TRBV7-9	.	TRBJ1-6	CASNDRGDSPLHF	TGTGCCAGCAACGACAGGGGTGATTCACCCCTCCACTTT
.	TRBV6-1	.	TRBJ2-3	CASSEEALGTDTQYF	TGTGCCAGCAGTGAGGAAGCGCTAGGCACAGATACGCAGTATTTT
TRBD1	TRBV29-1	.	TRBJ2-1	CSVDGTGFANEQFF	TGCAGCGTTGACGGGACAGGGTTTGCAAATGAGCAGTTCTTC
TRBD2	TRBV2	.	TRBJ2-1	CATSKGRGWNNEQFF	TGTGCCACGAGCAAGGGGCGGGGGTGGAACAATGAGCAGTTCTTC